These T cell receptor beta chains were read from a single sample in a study of regulatory T cells in long-lasting Graves disease. TCRdb reanalysed the multiplex PCR reads using MiXCR and keeps one entry per CDR3 protein. This sample has 400,000 to 600,000 distinct CDR3 sequences, with about a fifth found just once. Specimen: peripheral blood mononuclear cells (PBMCs), collected when the disease was refractory, from a patient treated with antithyroid drugs. The receptors here all came from a female donor with Graves disease. CDR3s include the opening cysteine and the closing phenylalanine or tryptophan. A D gene is named only where the DNA matches it firmly. Clone size appears in some rows only: once, few, many, or a class for an expanded clone.

>TRBV29-1|TRBJ1-4|-|many
CSVGQVPEGKLFF
TGCAGCGTTGGGCAGGTGCCCGAGGGAAAACTGTTTTTT
>TRBV6-1|TRBJ1-2|-|many
CASRLDGANYGYTF
TGTGCCAGCAGATTGGACGGAGCTAACTATGGCTACACCTTC
>TRBV3-1|TRBJ2-6|-|-
CASSQGRVSGANVLTF
TGTGCCAGCAGCCAGGGACGGGTTTCTGGGGCCAACGTCCTGACTTTC
>TRBV6-1|TRBJ2-1|-|-
CASSSPYNEQFF
TGTGCCAGCAGCTCCCCGTACAATGAGCAGTTCTTC
>TRBV5-1|TRBJ1-5|TRBD1|many
CASSLEGQFHQPQHF
TGCGCCAGCAGCTTGGAGGGACAGTTTCATCAGCCCCAGCATTTT
>TRBV28|TRBJ2-4|TRBD2|many
CASSWRAGVKNIQYF
TGTGCCAGCAGTTGGCGTGCGGGAGTCAAAAACATTCAGTACTTC
>TRBV7-9|TRBJ2-7|TRBD2|many
CASSFGGSEQYF
TGTGCCAGCAGCTTTGGCGGGAGCGAGCAGTACTTC
>TRBV11-2|TRBJ2-1|-|few
CASSFSASEQFF
TGTGCCAGCAGCTTCTCCGCCTCGGAGCAGTTCTTC
>TRBV9|TRBJ2-7|TRBD1|few
CASSAFSGTAYEQYF
TGTGCCAGCAGCGCCTTCTCCGGGACAGCCTACGAGCAGTACTTC
>TRBV12-3/TRBV12-4|TRBJ2-5|-|many
CASNSGHGETQYF
TGTGCCAGCAATTCGGGACACGGGGAGACCCAGTACTTC
>TRBV7-9|TRBJ2-7|TRBD1|many
CASSGFRDRSSYEQYF
TGTGCCAGCAGCGGATTCCGGGACAGAAGCTCCTACGAGCAGTACTTC
>TRBV19|TRBJ1-5|-|few
CASSILRGNIRDRPQHF
TGTGCCAGTAGTATATTAAGGGGAAATATACGCGATCGGCCCCAGCATTTT
>TRBV24-1|TRBJ2-5|-|few
CATQGHGKETQYF
TGTGCCACCCAGGGACACGGGAAAGAGACCCAGTACTTC
>TRBV27|TRBJ1-1|TRBD1|many
CASSSGTGTSEAFF
TGTGCCAGCAGTTCCGGGACAGGGACCTCGGAAGCTTTCTTT
>TRBV6-2/TRBV6-3|TRBJ1-5|-|many
CASSYSPWARDQPQHF
TGTGCCAGCAGTTACTCACCGTGGGCCCGGGATCAGCCCCAGCATTTT
>TRBV5-1|TRBJ2-2|-|-
CASSLGDGNTGELFF
TGCGCCAGCAGCTTGGGTGACGGGAACACCGGGGAGCTGTTTTTT
>TRBV20-1|TRBJ2-5|TRBD1|few
CSARDQGQGAGKTQYF
TGCAGTGCTAGAGATCAAGGGCAGGGGGCAGGAAAGACCCAGTACTTC